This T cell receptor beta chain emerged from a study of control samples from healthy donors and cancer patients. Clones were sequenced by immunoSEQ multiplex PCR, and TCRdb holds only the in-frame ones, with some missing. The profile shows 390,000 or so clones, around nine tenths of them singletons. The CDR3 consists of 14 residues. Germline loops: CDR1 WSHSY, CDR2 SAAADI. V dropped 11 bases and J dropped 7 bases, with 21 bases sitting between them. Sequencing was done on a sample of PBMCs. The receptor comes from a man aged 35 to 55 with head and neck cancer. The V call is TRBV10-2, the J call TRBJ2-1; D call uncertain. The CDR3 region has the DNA TGCGCCGCTAGAAGGGAAAATAGGGTGAATGAGCAGTTCTTC. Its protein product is CAARRENRVNEQFF.